This TCR beta chain was observed in a study of human T cells and chemical hapten exposure. Study in general: Patients, largely female, had alopecia areata, totalis or universalis.

Whole-study findings and limits: Patch test score rose with PT1 expanded TCR count, significant at thresholds 8, 16 and 32, not 4.

There are many counts of this clonotype. Its antigen is not known. TCRdb fed the RACE reads into MiXCR, producing one record per CDR3 protein. The table lists under 120,000 distinct CDR3 sequences, roughly 9.6% of them singletons. CDR1 and CDR2 from the germline V gene are SQVTM and ANQGSEA. The CDR3 is 17 residues long. The germline V and J ends were trimmed by 4 bases and 5 bases, with 23 bases remaining between them. Time point defined: patch test 1, 2 weeks after DPC sensitization. Treatment in this sample: therapeutic diphenylcyclopropenone sensitization with weekly scalp DPC. This specimen consisted of whole blood, obtained in connection with sensitization to the hapten diphenylcyclopropenone (DPC). The receptor was isolated from a woman between 40 and 50 years old with alopecia areata. Some clones in this sample may be carry-over from other donors' samples. This chain connects TRBV29-1 to TRBJ2-2, with D maybe TRBD2 (6 bases). The DNA for the CDR3 is TGCAGCGTTGTTGCCTATGGGACTGCCTTGGGGACCGGGGAGCTGTTTTTT. It encodes CSVVAYGTALGTGELFF.